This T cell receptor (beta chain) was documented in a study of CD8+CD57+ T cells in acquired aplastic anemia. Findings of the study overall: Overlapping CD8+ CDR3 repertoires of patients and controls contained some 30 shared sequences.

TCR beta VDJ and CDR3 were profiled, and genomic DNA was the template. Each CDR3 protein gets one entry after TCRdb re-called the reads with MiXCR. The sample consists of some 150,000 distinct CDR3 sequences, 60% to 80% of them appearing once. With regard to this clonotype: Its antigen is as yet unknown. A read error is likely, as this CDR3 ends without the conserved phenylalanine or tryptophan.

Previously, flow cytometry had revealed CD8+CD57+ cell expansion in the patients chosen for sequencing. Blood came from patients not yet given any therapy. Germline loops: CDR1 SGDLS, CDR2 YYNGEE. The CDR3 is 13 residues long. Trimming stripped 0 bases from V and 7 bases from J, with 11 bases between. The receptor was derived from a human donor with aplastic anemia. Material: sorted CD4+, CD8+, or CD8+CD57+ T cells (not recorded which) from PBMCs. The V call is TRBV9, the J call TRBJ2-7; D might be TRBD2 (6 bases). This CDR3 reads CASSVAGGSEQYL. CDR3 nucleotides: TGTGCCAGCAGCGTAGCCGGGGGAAGTGAGCAGTACCTC.